The 22 T cell receptor beta chains listed next were all sequenced from one sample in a study of T cells in Graves' hyperthyroidism and ophthalmopathy. The investigators amplified TCR beta CDR3 regions from RNA transcripts. Using the HTBI primer set, a first-round RT-PCR was run on the TCR CDR3. TCRdb ran MiXCR on the multiplex PCR reads and lists one entry per CDR3 protein. The sample shows about 420,000 distinct CDR3 sequences, 12% to 15% of them seen only once. Sequencing input: blood. The receptors were sampled from a woman aged 18-30 years with Graves' hyperthyroidism.

The V gene is TRBV11-3, the J gene TRBJ2-5; no clear D gene. Germline CDR1 is SGHNT and CDR2 is YENEEA. The ends were cut back, 4 bases at V and 3 bases at J, with 9 bases in the middle. There are 13 residues in the CDR3. This CDR3 reads CASSSRQEETQYF. For the CDR3, the DNA is TGTGCCAGCAGCTCAAGACAAGAAGAGACCCAGTACTTC.

The CDR3 here is CSASSSGDEQFF. The CDR3 DNA sequence: TGCAGTGCTAGTTCTTCCGGGGATGAGCAGTTCTTC. The chain recombines TRBV20-1 with TRBJ2-1; perhaps TRBD2 as D (5 bases). Trimming took 3 bases from V and 8 from J, leaving 11 bases between them. The CDR3 runs 12 residues. Germline values: CDR1 DFQATT, CDR2 SNEGSKA (reference sequence).

The rearrangement joins TRBV30 to TRBJ2-3; TRBD2 is a possible D gene (6 bases). Germline V gene sequence: CDR1 GTSNPN, CDR2 SVGIG (reference sequence). V was clipped by 5 bases and J by 0 bases, with 15 bases between them. The CDR3 sequence is 15 residues long. The CDR3 DNA sequence: TGTGCCTGGGGAGCGGGCCTACCTAGCACAGATACGCAGTATTTT. Translated: CAWGAGLPSTDTQYF.

This clonotype was counted between two and nine times. This rearrangement joins TRBV4-1 to TRBJ2-4; TRBD1 matches at 10 bases. Germline CDR1 and CDR2: MGHRA and YSYEKL. The CDR3 is 16 amino acids. After removal of 4 bases from V and 8 bases from J, the junction contained 11 bases not matched to a gene. CDR3 sequence reads: CASSLFPRDRGHIQYF. The CDR3 DNA reads as TGCGCCAGCAGCCTTTTTCCCCGGGACAGGGGACACATTCAGTACTTC.

In this sample, this clonotype turned up many times. The gene calls are TRBV7-6 and TRBJ2-3, with TRBD2 identical over 9 bases. The J segment lost 4 bases and the V segment lost 0 bases, leaving 5 bases of the junction unmatched. Per the germline V gene, CDR1 is SGHVS and CDR2 is FNYEAQ. This CDR3 spans 16 amino acids. DNA of the CDR3: TGTGCCAGCAGCTTAGCTCATAGCGGGAGTGCAGATACGCAGTATTTT. It translates to CASSLAHSGSADTQYF.

This clonotype was observed many times. This chain uses TRBV7-8 with TRBJ2-7; a possible D gene is TRBD1 (5 bases). Germline-derived CDR1 and CDR2 are SGHVS and FQNEAQ. With 6 bases removed from V and 2 bases from J, the gap between germline ends came to 17 bases. The CDR3 runs 15 residues. DNA for the CDR3: TGTGCCAGCAGTCAAGGGGCCAAGGAGACCTACGAGCAGTACTTC. Protein product: CASSQGAKETYEQYF.

At least ten counts were recorded for this clonotype. The rearrangement joins TRBV28 to TRBJ2-7; the match to TRBD2 covers 10 bases. This CDR3 has 15 amino acids. J gave up 0 bases and V 6 bases, and 5 bases lay outside the gene matches. Germline V gene lookup returns CDR1 MDHEN and CDR2 SYDVKM. CDR3 residues: CASRTGTSVSYEQYF. The DNA of the CDR3 is TGTGCCAGCAGGACCGGGACTAGCGTCTCCTACGAGCAGTACTTC.

This clonotype was observed many times. This chain joins TRBV5-1 and TRBJ2-1; a possible D gene is TRBD2 (6 bases). The CDR3 totals 15 residues. V lost 2 bases, J lost 2 bases, and 11 bases lay in between. Germline V gene sequence: CDR1 SGHRS, CDR2 YFSETQ. CDR3 nucleotides: TGCGCCAGCAGCTTCGCGACTAGTACCTACAATGAGCAGTTCTTC. This sequence encodes CASSFATSTYNEQFF.

Only a few counts were recorded for this clonotype. The chain links TRBV28 to TRBJ2-7; maybe TRBD2 (5 bases). The V and J ends lost 6 bases and 3 bases respectively, with 18 bases between them. Germline V lookup: CDR1 MDHEN, CDR2 SYDVKM. CDR3 length equals 15 residues. The CDR3 loop is CASSSTRVVHYEQYF. DNA of the CDR3: TGTGCCAGCAGCAGTACGAGGGTGGTACACTACGAGCAGTACTTC.

In its sample, this clonotype was seen many times. CDR3 in amino acids: CASSYSNSNTGELFF. The CDR3 nucleotides read TGTGCCAGCAGTTACAGTAACTCGAACACCGGGGAGCTGTTTTTT. The V and J genes are TRBV6-5 and TRBJ2-2; no firm D call. This CDR3 comprises 15 residues. Germline CDR1 is MNHEY and CDR2 is SVGAGI. The V and J ends lost 2 bases and 0 bases respectively, with 7 bases between them.

This clonotype was seen ten or more times. J is TRBJ2-7 and V is TRBV6-1, with 7 bases aligning to TRBD2. J was trimmed by 2 bases and V by 7 bases; bases with no gene match: 8. Germline V gives CDR1 MNHNS, CDR2 SASEGT. The CDR3 has 14 residues. CDR3 coding DNA: TGTGCCAGCACCAAGGGGACTAACACCTACGAGCAGTACTTC. Encoded protein: CASTKGTNTYEQYF.

This clonotype occurred a few times. V and J are TRBV5-6 and TRBJ1-6; the match to TRBD1 covers 9 bases. CDR1 is SGHDT, CDR2 YYEEEE, per germline. V shed 0 bases, J shed 8 bases, and the junction held 6 bases outside the gene matches. The CDR3 loop spans 16 amino acids. The CDR3 DNA reads TGTGCCAGCAGCTTGGACAGGGGGCCGGTGGATTCACCCCTCCACTTT. The encoded protein is CASSLDRGPVDSPLHF.

The chain uses TRBV4-1 and TRBJ2-4; 7 positions agree with TRBD2. Germline CDR1 and CDR2: MGHRA and YSYEKL. The CDR3 has 19 amino acids. Trimming at V came to 4 bases and at J to 3 bases, leaving 18 bases not matched to a gene. The CDR3 DNA follows: TGCGCCAGCAGCCCATCGACTAGCCGGGTCCCCTTGGGCAAAAACATTCAGTACTTC. Residues: CASSPSTSRVPLGKNIQYF.

This clonotype occurred many times. V usage is TRBV20-1 and J usage is TRBJ2-7; 9 bases match TRBD2. V was pared by 6 bases and J by 0 bases, with 6 bases of the junction left unmatched. The CDR3 contains 14 residues. Germline values: CDR1 DFQATT, CDR2 SNEGSKA (reference sequence). CDR3 bases: TGCAGTGCGGACGATAGCGGGAGCTCCTACGAGCAGTACTTC. This gives the protein CSADDSGSSYEQYF.

This clonotype occurred many times. The J gene is TRBJ2-7, the V gene TRBV10-3; D gene ambiguous. The CDR3 length is 15 residues. Trimming removed 4 bases at V and 0 bases at J, with 13 bases between. Looked up from germline, CDR1 is ENHRY and CDR2 is SYGVKD. CDR3 bases: TGTGCCATCAGTGGGTCTACGGACCTCTCCTACGAGCAGTACTTC. It specifies CAISGSTDLSYEQYF.

This clonotype came up a few times. The V call is TRBV6-1, the J call TRBJ2-7; D might be TRBD1 (6 bases). Per germline, CDR1 MNHNS and CDR2 SASEGT. This CDR3 spans 13 amino acids. V was cut by 9 bases and J by 4 bases, with 16 bases left in between. Here the CDR3 reads CARLFDRHYEQYF. CDR3 nucleotide sequence: TGTGCCAGGCTTTTTGACAGGCATTACGAGCAGTACTTC.

This clonotype appeared many times. The CDR3 DNA is TGTGCCAGCAGCTCAACCAGAGAGGGGGCTTCCAAAAACATTCAGTACTTC. Its translation: CASSSTREGASKNIQYF. The rearrangement uses TRBV7-9 and TRBJ2-4; TRBD1 agrees at 7 bases. This CDR3 comprises 17 residues. Looked up from germline, CDR1 is SEHNR and CDR2 is FQNEAQ (reference sequence). The junction had 11 bases not matched to a gene; V was cut back by 4 bases and J by 2 bases.

This clonotype was observed at least ten times. The chain links TRBV2 to TRBJ2-7; a possible D gene is TRBD1 (6 bases). Between the trimmed V and J ends, which lost 2 bases and 4 bases, there was a span of 15 bases. The CDR3 is made up of 15 amino acids. CDR1 is SNHLY, CDR2 FYNNEI, per germline. CDR3 DNA: TGTGCCAGCAGTGAAAGTACAGGGTTGGGGTACGAGCAGTACTTC. It codes for CASSESTGLGYEQYF. Full variable domain (remainder filled in from reference TRBV2 and TRBJ2-7): EPEVTQTPSHQVTQMGQEVILRCVPISNHLYFYWYRQILGQKVEFLVSFYNNEISEKSEIFDDQFSVERPDGSNFTLKIRSTKLEDSAMYFCASSESTGLGYEQYFGPGTRLTVT.

This clonotype was seen repeatedly, ten times or more. The chain links TRBV6-1 to TRBJ1-5; D gene uncertain. CDR3 length: 15 residues. V was trimmed by 0 bases and J by 0 bases, leaving 6 bases between them. Germline CDR1 reads MNHNS; CDR2 reads SASEGT. CDR3 DNA sequence: TGTGCCAGCAGTGAAGCCGGGAATAGCAATCAGCCCCAGCATTTT. This codes for CASSEAGNSNQPQHF.

This clonotype was detected a few times. The chain joins TRBV9 to TRBJ2-1, with D hard to call. The germline V gene encodes CDR1 SGDLS and CDR2 YYNGEE. V lost 2 bases and J lost 8, with 11 bases in between. The CDR3 runs to 13 residues. The chain's CDR3 is CASSVTLGHEQFF. Here the CDR3 DNA reads TGTGCCAGCAGCGTTACCCTAGGGCATGAGCAGTTCTTC.

This clonotype appeared many times. V is TRBV10-3 and J is TRBJ2-5; 10 bases map to TRBD2. Trimming at V came to 0 bases and at J to 5 bases, leaving 15 bases not matched to a gene. Germline CDR1 reads ENHRY; CDR2 reads SYGVKD. The CDR3 loop spans 19 amino acids. The CDR3 region is CAISESYGLAGVSGETQYF. The CDR3 coding sequence is TGTGCCATCAGTGAGTCGTACGGTCTAGCGGGAGTCTCGGGGGAGACCCAGTACTTC.

This clonotype was observed many times. The gene calls are TRBV18 and TRBJ1-6; tentative D call: TRBD1 (5 bases). CDR1 KGHSH and CDR2 LQKENI come from the germline V gene. The V gene lost 1 base and the J gene lost 7 bases, with 11 bases spanning the gap. The CDR3 is made up of 15 amino acids. The CDR3 DNA reads TGTGCCAGCTCACCACAGGGGCTCCACAATTCACCCCTCCACTTT. Protein product: CASSPQGLHNSPLHF.